The 14 T cell receptor beta chains presented below share a single source sample, sequenced in a study of shared clonotypes between healthy human individuals. Some clones are missing from TCRdb's copy, which holds only in-frame ones; the method was immunoSEQ multiplex PCR. The sample has approximately 470,000 clones, about 78% seen once; the top ten hold 12%. Sequenced: PBMCs. The receptors were sampled from a woman aged 40 to 49 in good health. Some clones in this sample may be carry-over from other donors' samples.

This clone appeared once. The V call is TRBV7-8, the J call TRBJ2-3; 13 nucleotides align to TRBD2. Per germline, CDR1 SGHVS and CDR2 FQNEAQ. V dropped 5 bases and J dropped 0; count of bases not matched to a gene: 5. The CDR3 length is 17 residues. CDR3 in DNA: TGTGCCAGCAGCACAGGGACTAGCGGGGTCAGCACAGATACGCAGTATTTT. Translation gives CASSTGTSGVSTDTQYF.

The V gene is TRBV5-4, the J gene TRBJ2-1; a possible D gene is TRBD2 (6 bases). Germline-derived CDR1 and CDR2 are SGHNT and YYREEE (reference sequence). V was clipped by 2 bases and J by 8 bases, with 14 bases between them. The CDR3 extends over 14 amino acids. CDR3 nucleotides: TGTGCCAGCAGCTTTCTGACTAGTGGGGATGAGCAGTTCTTC. Protein sequence: CASSFLTSGDEQFF.

V gene TRBV19 combines with J gene TRBJ1-3, with D uncertain. The ends were cut back, 11 bases at V and 1 base at J, with 9 bases in the middle. Germline V gene data show CDR1 as LNHDA and CDR2 as SQIVND (reference sequence). The CDR3 extends over 12 amino acids. CDR3 DNA: TGTGCCGTCGACGCATCTGGAAACACCATATATTTT. It yields the protein CAVDASGNTIYF.

This chain joins TRBV7-8 and TRBJ1-5; 8 bases map to TRBD1. The trim removed 5 bases at V and 1 base at J, leaving 16 bases unmatched. The CDR3 spans 19 residues. Germline V gene sequence: CDR1 SGHVS, CDR2 FQNEAQ. As DNA, the CDR3 is TGTGCCAGCAGCCCTGACAGGGGAAGGGTCGTAAGGAGCAATCAGCCCCAGCATTTT. It encodes CASSPDRGRVVRSNQPQHF.

Points on this clone: Other DNA sequences from this sample encode an identical CDR3 as well. The chain links TRBV28 to TRBJ2-2, with D hard to call. The germline CDR1 and CDR2 sequences are MDHEN and SYDVKM. The CDR3 runs to 13 residues. Deletions cut 1 base from V and 4 bases from J, with 4 bases between. The CDR3 region has the DNA TGTGCCAGCAGTTTATCCCTCACCGGGGAGCTGTTTTTT. It encodes CASSLSLTGELFF.

Concerning this clone: Other DNA sequences in the same sample also yield this CDR3. V usage is TRBV6-5 and J usage is TRBJ2-6; a possible D gene is TRBD2 (5 bases). The CDR3 totals 15 residues. Germline CDR1 and CDR2: MNHEY and SVGAGI. V was trimmed by 0 bases and J by 3 bases, leaving 6 bases between them. Here the CDR3 DNA reads TGTGCCAGCAGTTACTCAGGGAGTGGGGCCAACGTCCTGACTTTC. The encoded protein is CASSYSGSGANVLTF.

The V gene is TRBV28, the J gene TRBJ1-2, with D possibly TRBD1 on 5 matching bases. This CDR3 is 13 amino acids long. Germline CDR1 reads MDHEN; CDR2 reads SYDVKM. Deletions cut 3 bases from V and 4 bases from J, with 9 bases between. The CDR3 DNA follows: TGTGCCAGCAGTTTCAGGGCAGCCTATGGCTACACCTTC. It encodes CASSFRAAYGYTF.

The V and J genes are TRBV5-4 and TRBJ1-2, with D perhaps TRBD1 (5 bases). This CDR3 contains 15 residues. The germline V gene has CDR1 SGHNT and CDR2 YYREEE (reference sequence). V was shortened by 3 bases and J by 6 bases, with 18 bases between the two germline ends. The CDR3 spells CASSSGHLSYDGYTF. The DNA for the CDR3 is TGTGCCAGCAGCTCAGGACATTTGTCGTACGATGGCTACACCTTC.

In this sample, this clone turned up once. Other DNA sequences in the same sample also yield this CDR3. The chain recombines TRBV5-1 with TRBJ1-1; D is unclear. With 4 bases removed from V and 5 bases from J, the gap between germline ends came to 15 bases. Germline CDR1 SGHRS, CDR2 YFSETQ. This CDR3 region has 14 residues. The CDR3 region has the DNA TGCGCCAGCAGCCCCGCTTCTCAGAATACTGAAGCTTTCTTT. Translation: CASSPASQNTEAFF.

This clone was observed at least ten times. J is TRBJ1-1 and V is TRBV29-1; D not resolved. The CDR3 is 14 residues long. V was cut by 3 bases and J by 5 bases, with 16 bases left in between. Germline CDR1 and CDR2: SQVTM and ANQGSEA. The CDR3 coding sequence is TGCAGCGTTGATCGGGCCGGGGTTTATACTGAAGCTTTCTTT. It is translated as CSVDRAGVYTEAFF.

The genes are TRBV18 and TRBJ2-7; the D gene is possibly TRBD1 (6 bases). V shed 0 bases and J shed 3 bases, with 6 bases lying between them. CDR3 length: 13 residues. CDR1 and CDR2 (germline): KGHSH, LQKENI. The CDR3, as DNA: TGTGCCAGCTCACCACCGGACAGCTACGAGCAGTACTTC. Translated, it gives CASSPPDSYEQYF.

The V and J genes are TRBV4-2 and TRBJ2-2, with D tentatively TRBD2 (7 bases). Germline lookup yields CDR1 LGHNA and CDR2 YNFKEQ. The ends were cut back, 0 bases at V and 3 bases at J, with 17 bases in the middle. The CDR3 has 18 residues. This CDR3 is CASSQDQGGGAHTGELFF. The CDR3 DNA reads as TGTGCCAGCAGCCAAGATCAAGGGGGGGGCGCGCACACCGGGGAGCTGTTTTTT.

The rearrangement joins TRBV4-1 to TRBJ2-3; 7 nucleotides match TRBD1. Trimming removed 3 bases from V and 6 bases from J; junction bases left unmatched: 12. CDR1 MGHRA and CDR2 YSYEKL come from the germline V gene. This CDR3 is built from 16 residues. The DNA of the CDR3 is TGCGCCAGCAGCCACCGGGACAGTAGACCTCCGGATACGCAGTATTTT. Its protein product is CASSHRDSRPPDTQYF.

The chain has TRBV28 and TRBJ2-7; D may be TRBD1 (5 bases). This CDR3 is built from 11 residues. CDR1 is MDHEN, CDR2 SYDVKM, per germline. V dropped 7 bases and J dropped 5 bases, with 9 bases sitting between them. CDR3 DNA sequence: TGTGCCAGCAACTCCAGGGACGAGCAGTACTTC. Protein: CASNSRDEQYF.